The T cell receptor (beta chain) under discussion was sequenced for a study of regulatory T cells in long-lasting Graves disease. The time point denotes: newly diagnosed GD, antithyroid drugs for less than 3 months. The TCR library was made from RNA that had been extracted from PBMCs in TRIzol. This clonotype occurred many times. Investigators prepared the TCR beta libraries by applying iRepertoire HTBI primers and Arm-PCR of CDR3 regions. TCRdb itself ran the multiplex PCR reads through MiXCR, one entry per CDR3 protein. The sample records about 530,000 distinct CDR3 sequences, about 16% being singletons. These data also formed part of another study, on T cells in Graves' hyperthyroidism and ophthalmopathy.

The receptor comes from a woman aged 40 to 65 with Graves disease. This sample comprised peripheral blood mononuclear cells (PBMCs), obtained at new diagnosis, from a patient treated with antithyroid drugs.

CDR3 in DNA: TGCGCCAGCAGTGAGGGAGGTTTCATGAACACTGAAGCTTTCTTT. Protein product: CASSEGGFMNTEAFF. The genes are TRBV10-2 and TRBJ1-1; no firm D call. Germline CDR1 and CDR2: WSHSY and SAAADI. The CDR3 loop spans 15 amino acids. Trimming stripped 2 bases from V and 0 bases from J, with 10 bases between.